This TCR beta chain derives from a study of cytomegalovirus exposure and HLA in healthy donors. V dropped 8 bases and J dropped 4; count of bases not matched to a gene: 12. The CDR3 spans 17 residues. From germline, CDR1 is WSHSY and CDR2 SAAADI. The table came from immunoSEQ multiplex PCR; TCRdb's copy has only in-frame clones and leaves some out. The table includes about 110,000 clones, nearly 97% detected once. This clone was seen more than once but under ten times. The chain couples TRBV10-2 to TRBJ2-2; 11 nucleotides line up with TRBD2. The sample comprised PBMCs. This sequence was found in a woman between 18 and 29 years old in good health and CMV-seronegative. The CDR3 protein is CASSKWGSGGVTGELFF. CDR3 bases: TGCGCCAGCTCCAAGTGGGGTAGCGGGGGGGTCACCGGGGAGCTGTTTTTT.